These 28 T cell receptor beta chains came from one sample sequenced in a study of cytomegalovirus exposure and HLA in healthy donors. Primers: 60 Vbeta forward and 13 Jbeta reverse. Method: immunoSEQ multiplex PCR; TCRdb's copy keeps in-frame clones and lacks some. This sample lists fewer than 75,000 clones; its ten largest clones have less than 20%. The sample consisted of PBMCs. All receptors derive from a boy aged 5-17 years in good health and CMV-seronegative.

J is TRBJ2-1 and V is TRBV4-3; D unclear. The V end lost 3 bases, the J end lost 9 bases, and 12 bases lay between the germline ends. The CDR3 is 13 amino acids. CDR1 is LGHNA and CDR2 is YSLEER in the germline V gene. The chain's CDR3 is CASSQYTASEQFF. CDR3 nucleotide sequence: TGCGCCAGCAGCCAGTACACAGCAAGTGAGCAGTTCTTC.

J is TRBJ2-7 and V is TRBV9, with 7 bases matching TRBD2. Germline CDR1 reads SGDLS; CDR2 reads YYNGEE. The CDR3 spans 16 residues. After removal of 3 bases from V and 1 base from J, the junction contained 10 bases not matched to a gene. CDR3 sequence reads: CASSARGSGYSYEQYF. The CDR3 DNA reads TGTGCCAGCAGCGCCCGGGGTAGCGGGTATTCCTACGAGCAGTACTTC.

V and J are TRBV5-4 and TRBJ1-2; D is undetermined. Germline values: CDR1 SGHNT, CDR2 YYREEE (reference sequence). V dropped 0 bases and J dropped 10 bases, with 10 bases sitting between them. This CDR3 is 12 amino acids long. The CDR3, as DNA: TGTGCCAGCAGCTTGGAACAGAGGGACTACACCTTC. This gives the protein CASSLEQRDYTF.

The V call is TRBV18, the J call TRBJ1-2, with D perhaps matching TRBD1 (6 bases). This CDR3 comprises 14 residues. Germline loops: CDR1 KGHSH, CDR2 LQKENI. The germline V and J ends were trimmed by 6 bases and 4 bases, with 15 bases remaining between them. This CDR3 reads CASSPEDSPYGYTF. The CDR3, as DNA: TGTGCCAGCTCCCCAGAGGACAGCCCCTATGGCTACACCTTC.

This chain links TRBV30 with TRBJ2-2, with D hard to call. Trimming took off 2 bases at V and 1 base at J, with 5 bases between the two ends. The CDR3 loop spans 13 amino acids. Germline V lookup: CDR1 GTSNPN, CDR2 SVGIG (reference sequence). CDR3 nucleotide sequence: TGTGCCTGGAGTCCAGGGAACACCGGGGAGCTGTTTTTT. Translated: CAWSPGNTGELFF.

V usage is TRBV13 and J usage is TRBJ1-4; D is perhaps TRBD1 (6 bases). The germline V gene encodes CDR1 PRHDT and CDR2 FYEKMQ (reference sequence). Trimming took 1 base from V and 0 from J, leaving 15 bases between them. This CDR3 region has 18 residues. In nucleotides, the CDR3 is TGTGCCAGCAGCTTAGATCCAGCCAGGGGTACAACTAATGAAAAACTGTTTTTT. This gives the protein CASSLDPARGTTNEKLFF. The full variable domain, with the rest looked up from reference TRBV13 and TRBJ1-4, is AAGVIQSPRHLIKEKRETATLKCYPIPRHDTVYWYQQGPGQDPQFLISFYEKMQSDKGSIPDRFSAQQFSDYHSELNMSSLELGDSALYFCASSLDPARGTTNEKLFFGSGTQLSVL.

The chain links TRBV9 to TRBJ2-2; 10 bases line up with TRBD2. Germline values: CDR1 SGDLS, CDR2 YYNGEE. The CDR3 is made up of 14 amino acids. The trim removed 6 bases at V and 5 bases at J, leaving 4 bases unmatched. In DNA, the CDR3 is TGTGCCAGCAAAACTAGCGGGACGACCGGGGAGCTGTTTTTT. Translating gives CASKTSGTTGELFF.

CDR3 residues: CASSQILQGDGNTIYF. The CDR3 DNA sequence: TGCGCCAGCAGCCAGATTCTACAGGGTGATGGAAACACCATATATTTT. V and J are TRBV4-3 and TRBJ1-3, with a weak D call TRBD1 (6 bases). The CDR3 has 16 amino acids. Germline CDR1 reads LGHNA; CDR2 reads YSLEER. V was clipped by 3 bases and J by 3 bases, with 15 bases between them.

The genes are TRBV25-1 and TRBJ1-5, with D hard to call. Trimming left V 3 bases short and J 4 bases short, with 13 bases between. This CDR3 has 15 residues. Germline V lookup: CDR1 MGHDK, CDR2 SYGVNS. The CDR3 DNA sequence: TGTGCCAGCAGTGAGGAGGGAGTGGATAATCAGCCCCAGCATTTT. Protein product: CASSEEGVDNQPQHF. Together with reference TRBV25-1 and TRBJ1-5, the CDR3 gives the full variable domain: EADIYQTPRYLVIGTGKKITLECSQTMGHDKMYWYQQDPGMELHLIHYSYGVNSTEKGDLSSESTVSRIRTEHFPLTLESARPSHTSQYLCASSEEGVDNQPQHFGDGTRLSIL.

The chain links TRBV5-1 to TRBJ2-7, with 11 bases identical to TRBD1. This CDR3 is 13 amino acids long. Germline V gene sequence: CDR1 SGHRS, CDR2 YFSETQ. Trimming at V came to 2 bases and at J to 6 bases, leaving 1 base not matched to a gene. The CDR3 region has the DNA TGCGCCAGCAGCTTAGGACAGGGGGCCGAGCAGTACTTC. Its protein is CASSLGQGAEQYF.

This sequence joins TRBV5-4 and TRBJ2-3; 9 bases line up with TRBD2. CDR3 length equals 16 residues. With V trimmed by 4 bases and J by 3 bases, 9 bases remained unmatched. CDR1 is SGHNT and CDR2 is YYREEE in the germline V gene (reference sequence). Here the CDR3 reads CASSPDGAGGTDTQYF. The CDR3 bases are TGTGCCAGCAGCCCCGACGGAGCGGGAGGTACAGATACGCAGTATTTT.

The chain joins TRBV5-1 to TRBJ1-1; 10 bases are a match to TRBD1. With 4 bases clipped from V and 0 bases from J, the junction kept 9 bases outside the gene matches. CDR1 SGHRS and CDR2 YFSETQ come from the germline V gene. This CDR3 is built from 17 residues. The CDR3 DNA follows: TGCGCCAGCAGCCTGCGAGGACAGGGGGGATTGAACACTGAAGCTTTCTTT. It yields the protein CASSLRGQGGLNTEAFF.

The V and J genes are TRBV7-6 and TRBJ2-6, with 11 bases matching TRBD1. Trimming removed 4 bases from V and 4 bases from J; junction bases left unmatched: 6. Germline loops: CDR1 SGHVS, CDR2 FNYEAQ. There are 17 residues in the CDR3. The CDR3 loop reads CASSSGQGAGGANVLTF. CDR3 sequence (DNA): TGTGCCAGCAGCTCCGGACAGGGGGCGGGCGGGGCCAACGTCCTGACTTTC.

The chain uses TRBV7-9 and TRBJ1-1, with D tentatively TRBD1 (6 bases). Germline V CDR1 and CDR2: SEHNR, FQNEAQ (reference sequence). The CDR3 runs to 16 residues. Trimming removed 5 bases at V and 7 bases at J, with 23 bases between. CDR3 protein: CASSPEGGVSHLEAFF. CDR3 bases: TGTGCCAGCAGCCCCGAGGGGGGGGTCTCTCACCTTGAAGCTTTCTTT. Based on the CDR3 plus reference TRBV7-9 and TRBJ1-1, the full variable domain is DTGVSQNPRHKITKRGQNVTFRCDPISEHNRLYWYRQTLGQGPEFLTYFQNEAQLEKSRLLSDRFSAERPKGSFSTLEIQRTEQGDSAMYLCASSPEGGVSHLEAFFGQGTRLTVV.

This chain links TRBV6-5 with TRBJ1-1; 8 bases agree with TRBD1. Trimming cost V 2 bases and J 2 bases; bases outside gene matches: 7. Germline loops: CDR1 MNHEY, CDR2 SVGAGI. This CDR3 has 16 amino acids. The CDR3 region is CASSYAGGLTNTEAFF. In nucleotides, the CDR3 is TGTGCCAGCAGTTACGCAGGGGGCCTAACAAACACTGAAGCTTTCTTT.

This sequence joins TRBV2 and TRBJ2-3; tentative D call: TRBD1 (6 bases). CDR1 is SNHLY and CDR2 is FYNNEI in the germline V gene. The CDR3 loop spans 14 amino acids. V was trimmed by 6 bases and J by 3 bases, leaving 13 bases between them. In DNA, the CDR3 is TGTGCCAGCAGCCCGGGACAAGGGACAGATACGCAGTATTTT. It is translated as CASSPGQGTDTQYF.

The V call is TRBV19, the J call TRBJ1-5; D call uncertain. Germline loops: CDR1 LNHDA, CDR2 SQIVND (reference sequence). The CDR3 is made up of 15 amino acids. V was pared by 3 bases and J by 3 bases, with 12 bases between. The CDR3 sequence: CASSMEVRVNQPQHF. CDR3 in DNA: TGTGCCAGTAGTATGGAAGTGCGGGTCAATCAGCCCCAGCATTTT. Variable domain in full (rest from reference TRBV19 and TRBJ1-5): DGGITQSPKYLFRKEGQNVTLSCEQNLNHDAMYWYRQDPGQGLRLIYYSQIVNDFQKGDIAEGYSVSREKKESFPLTVTSAQKNPTAFYLCASSMEVRVNQPQHFGDGTRLSIL.

The chain recombines TRBV10-2 with TRBJ2-5; tentative D call: TRBD2 (6 bases). Germline V gives CDR1 WSHSY, CDR2 SAAADI. The V gene lost 8 bases and the J gene lost 5 bases, with 15 bases spanning the gap. The CDR3 length is 13 residues. CDR3 DNA sequence: TGCGCCAGCCGGGTCGAGAGCGGGGAGACCCAGTACTTC. Translation: CASRVESGETQYF.

CDR3 sequence (DNA): TGCGCCAGCAGTCCCGGACAGGGGGTTTTCGACCAAGAGACCCAGTACTTC. It translates to CASSPGQGVFDQETQYF. This sequence joins TRBV5-1 and TRBJ2-5; 10 bases map to TRBD1. The V segment lost 5 bases and the J segment 0 bases; nucleotides outside the gene matches: 10. Germline CDR1 and CDR2: SGHRS and YFSETQ. CDR3 length equals 17 residues.

This rearrangement joins TRBV4-1 to TRBJ1-2; a possible D gene is TRBD1 (5 bases). V lost 2 bases and J 4 bases, leaving 11 bases between the germline ends. Germline values: CDR1 MGHRA, CDR2 YSYEKL. The CDR3 covers 14 residues. This CDR3 is CASSQLGGGYGYTF. As DNA, the CDR3 is TGCGCCAGCAGCCAACTCGGGGGAGGCTATGGCTACACCTTC.

V gene TRBV27 combines with J gene TRBJ2-7, with TRBD2 matching 10 bases. V was clipped by 5 bases and J by 1 base; unmatched bases: 8. CDR1 is MNHEY and CDR2 is SMNVEV in the germline V gene (reference sequence). This CDR3 spans 16 amino acids. CDR3 nucleotide sequence: TGTGCCAGCAGTACAGCGGGGGGGAGTGTTTCCTACGAGCAGTACTTC. Translation gives CASSTAGGSVSYEQYF.

The chain carries TRBV4-1 and TRBJ1-1; D is possibly TRBD1 (5 bases). This CDR3 region has 12 residues. Germline V CDR1 and CDR2: MGHRA, YSYEKL. V was cut by 6 bases and J by 7 bases, with 12 bases left in between. CDR3 residues: CASRATDNEAFF. In DNA form, the CDR3 reads TGCGCCAGCAGGGCAACGGACAATGAAGCTTTCTTT.

This rearrangement joins TRBV18 to TRBJ2-7; weak D call: TRBD2 (5 bases). Trimming cost V 5 bases and J 7 bases, with 9 bases left between them. The CDR3 is made up of 11 amino acids. From germline, CDR1 is KGHSH and CDR2 LQKENI. The CDR3 loop is CASSASGEQYF. DNA of the CDR3: TGTGCCAGCTCAGCGTCGGGGGAGCAGTACTTC. The full variable domain, completed using reference TRBV18 and TRBJ2-7, is NAGVMQNPRHLVRRRGQEARLRCSPMKGHSHVYWYRQLPEEGLKFMVYLQKENIIDESGMPKERFSAEFPKEGPSILRIQQVVRGDSAAYFCASSASGEQYFGPGTRLTVT.

The V and J genes are TRBV5-6 and TRBJ1-1; the D gene is possibly TRBD1 (5 bases). CDR3 length: 12 amino acids. Per germline, CDR1 SGHDT and CDR2 YYEEEE. Trimming removed 6 bases at V and 5 bases at J, with 11 bases between. CDR3 in DNA: TGTGCCAGCACCCGGGGGGTAACTGAAGCTTTCTTT. Amino acid sequence: CASTRGVTEAFF.

CDR3 protein: CASRISLAGPYEQYF. DNA of the CDR3: TGTGCCAGTAGAATATCCCTGGCAGGGCCCTACGAGCAGTACTTC. This chain links TRBV19 with TRBJ2-7, with TRBD1 as a possible D gene (5 bases). V dropped 6 bases and J dropped 2 bases, with 17 bases sitting between them. The germline V gene has CDR1 LNHDA and CDR2 SQIVND (reference sequence). The CDR3 is made up of 15 amino acids.

The rearrangement uses TRBV7-8 and TRBJ2-5; D call uncertain. The CDR3 covers 12 residues. V was cut by 6 bases and J by 0 bases, with 5 bases left in between. The germline V gene encodes CDR1 SGHVS and CDR2 FQNEAQ. CDR3 in amino acids: CASRSDQETQYF. The CDR3 coding sequence is TGTGCCAGCAGGTCGGACCAAGAGACCCAGTACTTC. The full variable domain, in which reference TRBV7-8 and TRBJ2-5 provide the parts outside the CDR3, is GAGVSQSPRYKVAKRGQDVALRCDPISGHVSLFWYQQALGQGPEFLTYFQNEAQLDKSGLPSDRFFAERPEGSVSTLKIQRTQQEDSAVYLCASRSDQETQYFGPGTRLLVL.

The V call is TRBV6-4, the J call TRBJ2-3; D call uncertain. The germline CDR1 and CDR2 sequences are MRHNA and SNTAGT. The ends were cut back, 0 bases at V and 5 bases at J, with 6 bases in the middle. This CDR3 comprises 13 residues. The CDR3, as DNA: TGTGCCAGCAGTGACTCAATCCAAGATACGCAGTATTTT. Its translation is CASSDSIQDTQYF.

The chain recombines TRBV7-6 with TRBJ2-7; a possible D gene is TRBD1 (5 bases). This CDR3 comprises 14 residues. V shed 6 bases and J shed 5 bases, with 17 bases lying between them. Per germline, CDR1 SGHVS and CDR2 FNYEAQ. For the CDR3, the DNA is TGTGCCAGCAGTCAAACCCAGGGTCGCAACGAGCAGTACTTC. It is translated as CASSQTQGRNEQYF. The full variable domain, in which reference TRBV7-6 and TRBJ2-7 provide the parts outside the CDR3, is GAGVSQSPRYKVTKRGQDVALRCDPISGHVSLYWYRQALGQGPEFLTYFNYEAQQDKSGLPNDRFSAERPEGSISTLTIQRTEQRDSAMYRCASSQTQGRNEQYFGPGTRLTVT.